One T cell receptor (beta chain) is described in this entry. Its antigen is not identified. It was with 60 Vbeta and 13 Jbeta primers that the PCR ran. Only in-frame clones appear in the TCRdb table, and some are missing; sequencing was by immunoSEQ multiplex PCR. This repertoire shows approximately 110,000 clones, about 80% found once; its top ten account for around 5%. CDR3 size: 14 residues. Germline CDR1 is MDHEN and CDR2 is SYDVKM. Trimming cost V 8 bases and J 5 bases; bases outside gene matches: 7. These data are taken from a study of cytomegalovirus exposure and HLA in healthy donors. Study results and limitations: Researchers reportedly found TCR beta sequences accurately predicted most subjects' HLA-A and HLA-B alleles. Reported results showed that the classifier diagnosed cytomegalovirus status with high specificity and sensitivity.

Source material: PBMCs. The gene calls are TRBV28 and TRBJ1-5, with 9 bases fitting TRBD1. The clonotype comes from a female donor in good health and CMV-seropositive. CDR3 sequence: CASGKTGGYQPQHF. As DNA, the CDR3 is TGTGCCAGCGGGAAGACAGGGGGTTATCAGCCCCAGCATTTT.